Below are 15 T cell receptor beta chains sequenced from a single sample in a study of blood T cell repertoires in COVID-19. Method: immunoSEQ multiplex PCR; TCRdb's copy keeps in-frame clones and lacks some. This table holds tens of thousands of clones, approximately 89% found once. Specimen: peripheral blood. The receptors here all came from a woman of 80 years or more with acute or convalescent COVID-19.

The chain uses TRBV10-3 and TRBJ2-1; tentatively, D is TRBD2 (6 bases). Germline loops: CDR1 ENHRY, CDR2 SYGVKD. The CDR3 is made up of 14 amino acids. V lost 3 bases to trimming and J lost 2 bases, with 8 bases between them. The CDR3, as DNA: TGTGCCATCAGTGACGGGGGTACCTACAATGAGCAGTTCTTC. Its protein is CAISDGGTYNEQFF.

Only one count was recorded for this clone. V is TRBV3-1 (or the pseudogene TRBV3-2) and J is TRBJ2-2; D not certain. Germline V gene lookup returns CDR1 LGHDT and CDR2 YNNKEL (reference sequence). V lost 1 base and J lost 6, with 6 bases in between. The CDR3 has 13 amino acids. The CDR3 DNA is TGTGCCAGCAGCCAAGTTCGGGCCGGGGAGCTGTTTTTT. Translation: CASSQVRAGELFF.

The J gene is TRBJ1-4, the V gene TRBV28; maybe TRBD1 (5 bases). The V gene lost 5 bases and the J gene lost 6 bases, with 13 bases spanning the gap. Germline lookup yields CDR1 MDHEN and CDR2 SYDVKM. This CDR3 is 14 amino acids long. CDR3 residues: CASSVDGGYEKLFF. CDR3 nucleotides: TGTGCCAGCAGTGTGGACGGGGGGTATGAAAAACTGTTTTTT.

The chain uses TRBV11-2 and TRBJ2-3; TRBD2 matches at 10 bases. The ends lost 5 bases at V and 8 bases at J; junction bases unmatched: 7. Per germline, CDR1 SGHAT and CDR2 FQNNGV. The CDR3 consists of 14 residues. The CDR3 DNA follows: TGTGCCAGCAGCCACTCTAGCGGGGGAGGTACGCAGTATTTT. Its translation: CASSHSSGGGTQYF.

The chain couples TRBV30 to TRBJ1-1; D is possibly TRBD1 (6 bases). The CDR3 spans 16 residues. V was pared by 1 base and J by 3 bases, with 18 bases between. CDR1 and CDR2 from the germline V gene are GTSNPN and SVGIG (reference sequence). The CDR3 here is CAWSAHPGVRYTEAFF. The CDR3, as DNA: TGTGCCTGGAGTGCTCACCCAGGGGTTAGGTACACTGAAGCTTTCTTT. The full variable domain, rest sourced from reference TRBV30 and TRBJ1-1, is SQTIHQWPATLVQPVGSPLSLECTVEGTSNPNLYWYRQAAGRGLQLLFYSVGIGQISSEVPQNLSASRPQDRQFILSSKKLLLSDSGFYLCAWSAHPGVRYTEAFFGQGTRLTVV.

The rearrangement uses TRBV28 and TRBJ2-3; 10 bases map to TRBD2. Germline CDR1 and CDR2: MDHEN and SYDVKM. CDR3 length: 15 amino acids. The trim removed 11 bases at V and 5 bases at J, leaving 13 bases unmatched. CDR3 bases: TGTGCCGTTGGGCCAGCGGGGGGGCGGAGAGATACGCAGTATTTT. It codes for CAVGPAGGRRDTQYF.

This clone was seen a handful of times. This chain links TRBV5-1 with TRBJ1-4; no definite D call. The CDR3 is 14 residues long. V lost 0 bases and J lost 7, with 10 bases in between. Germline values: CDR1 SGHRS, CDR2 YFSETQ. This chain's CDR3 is CASSLALQSEKLFF. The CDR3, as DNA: TGCGCCAGCAGCTTGGCCTTACAGAGTGAAAAACTGTTTTTT.

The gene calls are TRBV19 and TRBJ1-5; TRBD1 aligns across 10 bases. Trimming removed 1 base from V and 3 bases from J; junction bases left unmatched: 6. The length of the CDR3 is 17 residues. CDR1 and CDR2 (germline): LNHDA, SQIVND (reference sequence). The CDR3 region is CASSIGPTGGSNQPQHF. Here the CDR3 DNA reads TGTGCCAGTAGTATAGGGCCGACAGGGGGCTCCAATCAGCCCCAGCATTTT.

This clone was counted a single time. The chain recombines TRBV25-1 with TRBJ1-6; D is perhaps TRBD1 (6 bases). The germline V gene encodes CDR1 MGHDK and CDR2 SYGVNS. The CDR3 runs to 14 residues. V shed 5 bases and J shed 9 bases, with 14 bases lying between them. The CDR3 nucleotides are TGTGCCAGCAGTAGGCAGGGGAATTCTTCACCCCTCCACTTT. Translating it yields CASSRQGNSSPLHF.

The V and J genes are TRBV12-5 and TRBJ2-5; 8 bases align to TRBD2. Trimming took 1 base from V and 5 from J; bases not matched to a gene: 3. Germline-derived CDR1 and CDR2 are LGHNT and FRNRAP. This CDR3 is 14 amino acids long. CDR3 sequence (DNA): TGTGCTAGTGGTTTGGGAGCTAGCGGGGAGACCCAGTACTTC. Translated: CASGLGASGETQYF.

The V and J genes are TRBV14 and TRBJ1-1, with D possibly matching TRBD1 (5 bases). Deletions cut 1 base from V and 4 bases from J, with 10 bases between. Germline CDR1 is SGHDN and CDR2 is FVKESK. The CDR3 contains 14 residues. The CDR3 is CASSQAMGGTEAFF. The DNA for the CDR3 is TGTGCCAGCAGCCAAGCCATGGGGGGCACTGAAGCTTTCTTT.

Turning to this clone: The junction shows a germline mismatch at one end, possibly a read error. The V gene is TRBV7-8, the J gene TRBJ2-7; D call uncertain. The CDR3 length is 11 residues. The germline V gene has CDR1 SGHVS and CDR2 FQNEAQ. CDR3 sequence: CASSPSDEQYF. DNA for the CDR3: TGTGCCAGCAGCCCCTCCGACGAGCAGTACTTC.

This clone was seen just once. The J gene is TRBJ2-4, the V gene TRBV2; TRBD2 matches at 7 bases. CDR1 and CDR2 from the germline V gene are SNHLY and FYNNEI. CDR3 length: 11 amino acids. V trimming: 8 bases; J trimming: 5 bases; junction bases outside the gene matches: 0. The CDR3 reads CASGRENIQYF. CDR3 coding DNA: TGTGCCAGCGGGAGGGAAAACATTCAGTACTTC.

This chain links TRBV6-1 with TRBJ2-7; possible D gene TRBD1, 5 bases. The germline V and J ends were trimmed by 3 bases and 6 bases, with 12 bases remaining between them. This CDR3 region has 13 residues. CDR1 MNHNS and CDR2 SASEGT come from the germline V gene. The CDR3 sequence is CASSDIGVGEQYV. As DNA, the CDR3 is TGTGCCAGCAGTGACATAGGGGTGGGCGAGCAGTACGTC.

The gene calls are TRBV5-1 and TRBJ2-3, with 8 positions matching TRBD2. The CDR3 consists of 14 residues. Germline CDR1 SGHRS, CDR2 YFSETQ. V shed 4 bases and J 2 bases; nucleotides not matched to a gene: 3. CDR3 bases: TGCGCCAGCAGCCGGGGGGGAGTCACAGATACGCAGTATTTT. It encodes CASSRGGVTDTQYF.